This T cell receptor (beta chain) was retrieved from a study of regulatory T cells in long-lasting Graves disease. To make TCR beta libraries, researchers used iRepertoire HTBI primers and Arm-PCR of CDR3 regions. Via MiXCR, TCRdb re-called the multiplex PCR reads, giving one row per CDR3 protein. This sample has around 500,000 distinct CDR3 sequences, with roughly 20% found just once. V was clipped by 2 bases and J by 2 bases, with 10 bases between them. Germline V lookup: CDR1 KGHSH, CDR2 LQKENI. The CDR3 totals 14 residues. This clonotype turned up a few times. Its target is unknown. General observations from the study: Compared with new cases, persistent Graves' patients showed reduced TCR diversity.

Time point denoted: persistent/refractory GD, antithyroid drugs over 5 years with positive TRAb. From RNA extracted from PBMCs, the TCR library was made. The sequence came from a female donor with Graves disease. This chain links TRBV18 with TRBJ2-7, with D maybe TRBD2 (5 bases). The specimen was peripheral blood mononuclear cells (PBMCs), collected when the disease was refractory, from a patient treated with antithyroid drugs. The CDR3 DNA follows: TGTGCCAGCTCACCATTGGACGGGACCTACGAGCAGTACTTC. The encoded protein is CASSPLDGTYEQYF.